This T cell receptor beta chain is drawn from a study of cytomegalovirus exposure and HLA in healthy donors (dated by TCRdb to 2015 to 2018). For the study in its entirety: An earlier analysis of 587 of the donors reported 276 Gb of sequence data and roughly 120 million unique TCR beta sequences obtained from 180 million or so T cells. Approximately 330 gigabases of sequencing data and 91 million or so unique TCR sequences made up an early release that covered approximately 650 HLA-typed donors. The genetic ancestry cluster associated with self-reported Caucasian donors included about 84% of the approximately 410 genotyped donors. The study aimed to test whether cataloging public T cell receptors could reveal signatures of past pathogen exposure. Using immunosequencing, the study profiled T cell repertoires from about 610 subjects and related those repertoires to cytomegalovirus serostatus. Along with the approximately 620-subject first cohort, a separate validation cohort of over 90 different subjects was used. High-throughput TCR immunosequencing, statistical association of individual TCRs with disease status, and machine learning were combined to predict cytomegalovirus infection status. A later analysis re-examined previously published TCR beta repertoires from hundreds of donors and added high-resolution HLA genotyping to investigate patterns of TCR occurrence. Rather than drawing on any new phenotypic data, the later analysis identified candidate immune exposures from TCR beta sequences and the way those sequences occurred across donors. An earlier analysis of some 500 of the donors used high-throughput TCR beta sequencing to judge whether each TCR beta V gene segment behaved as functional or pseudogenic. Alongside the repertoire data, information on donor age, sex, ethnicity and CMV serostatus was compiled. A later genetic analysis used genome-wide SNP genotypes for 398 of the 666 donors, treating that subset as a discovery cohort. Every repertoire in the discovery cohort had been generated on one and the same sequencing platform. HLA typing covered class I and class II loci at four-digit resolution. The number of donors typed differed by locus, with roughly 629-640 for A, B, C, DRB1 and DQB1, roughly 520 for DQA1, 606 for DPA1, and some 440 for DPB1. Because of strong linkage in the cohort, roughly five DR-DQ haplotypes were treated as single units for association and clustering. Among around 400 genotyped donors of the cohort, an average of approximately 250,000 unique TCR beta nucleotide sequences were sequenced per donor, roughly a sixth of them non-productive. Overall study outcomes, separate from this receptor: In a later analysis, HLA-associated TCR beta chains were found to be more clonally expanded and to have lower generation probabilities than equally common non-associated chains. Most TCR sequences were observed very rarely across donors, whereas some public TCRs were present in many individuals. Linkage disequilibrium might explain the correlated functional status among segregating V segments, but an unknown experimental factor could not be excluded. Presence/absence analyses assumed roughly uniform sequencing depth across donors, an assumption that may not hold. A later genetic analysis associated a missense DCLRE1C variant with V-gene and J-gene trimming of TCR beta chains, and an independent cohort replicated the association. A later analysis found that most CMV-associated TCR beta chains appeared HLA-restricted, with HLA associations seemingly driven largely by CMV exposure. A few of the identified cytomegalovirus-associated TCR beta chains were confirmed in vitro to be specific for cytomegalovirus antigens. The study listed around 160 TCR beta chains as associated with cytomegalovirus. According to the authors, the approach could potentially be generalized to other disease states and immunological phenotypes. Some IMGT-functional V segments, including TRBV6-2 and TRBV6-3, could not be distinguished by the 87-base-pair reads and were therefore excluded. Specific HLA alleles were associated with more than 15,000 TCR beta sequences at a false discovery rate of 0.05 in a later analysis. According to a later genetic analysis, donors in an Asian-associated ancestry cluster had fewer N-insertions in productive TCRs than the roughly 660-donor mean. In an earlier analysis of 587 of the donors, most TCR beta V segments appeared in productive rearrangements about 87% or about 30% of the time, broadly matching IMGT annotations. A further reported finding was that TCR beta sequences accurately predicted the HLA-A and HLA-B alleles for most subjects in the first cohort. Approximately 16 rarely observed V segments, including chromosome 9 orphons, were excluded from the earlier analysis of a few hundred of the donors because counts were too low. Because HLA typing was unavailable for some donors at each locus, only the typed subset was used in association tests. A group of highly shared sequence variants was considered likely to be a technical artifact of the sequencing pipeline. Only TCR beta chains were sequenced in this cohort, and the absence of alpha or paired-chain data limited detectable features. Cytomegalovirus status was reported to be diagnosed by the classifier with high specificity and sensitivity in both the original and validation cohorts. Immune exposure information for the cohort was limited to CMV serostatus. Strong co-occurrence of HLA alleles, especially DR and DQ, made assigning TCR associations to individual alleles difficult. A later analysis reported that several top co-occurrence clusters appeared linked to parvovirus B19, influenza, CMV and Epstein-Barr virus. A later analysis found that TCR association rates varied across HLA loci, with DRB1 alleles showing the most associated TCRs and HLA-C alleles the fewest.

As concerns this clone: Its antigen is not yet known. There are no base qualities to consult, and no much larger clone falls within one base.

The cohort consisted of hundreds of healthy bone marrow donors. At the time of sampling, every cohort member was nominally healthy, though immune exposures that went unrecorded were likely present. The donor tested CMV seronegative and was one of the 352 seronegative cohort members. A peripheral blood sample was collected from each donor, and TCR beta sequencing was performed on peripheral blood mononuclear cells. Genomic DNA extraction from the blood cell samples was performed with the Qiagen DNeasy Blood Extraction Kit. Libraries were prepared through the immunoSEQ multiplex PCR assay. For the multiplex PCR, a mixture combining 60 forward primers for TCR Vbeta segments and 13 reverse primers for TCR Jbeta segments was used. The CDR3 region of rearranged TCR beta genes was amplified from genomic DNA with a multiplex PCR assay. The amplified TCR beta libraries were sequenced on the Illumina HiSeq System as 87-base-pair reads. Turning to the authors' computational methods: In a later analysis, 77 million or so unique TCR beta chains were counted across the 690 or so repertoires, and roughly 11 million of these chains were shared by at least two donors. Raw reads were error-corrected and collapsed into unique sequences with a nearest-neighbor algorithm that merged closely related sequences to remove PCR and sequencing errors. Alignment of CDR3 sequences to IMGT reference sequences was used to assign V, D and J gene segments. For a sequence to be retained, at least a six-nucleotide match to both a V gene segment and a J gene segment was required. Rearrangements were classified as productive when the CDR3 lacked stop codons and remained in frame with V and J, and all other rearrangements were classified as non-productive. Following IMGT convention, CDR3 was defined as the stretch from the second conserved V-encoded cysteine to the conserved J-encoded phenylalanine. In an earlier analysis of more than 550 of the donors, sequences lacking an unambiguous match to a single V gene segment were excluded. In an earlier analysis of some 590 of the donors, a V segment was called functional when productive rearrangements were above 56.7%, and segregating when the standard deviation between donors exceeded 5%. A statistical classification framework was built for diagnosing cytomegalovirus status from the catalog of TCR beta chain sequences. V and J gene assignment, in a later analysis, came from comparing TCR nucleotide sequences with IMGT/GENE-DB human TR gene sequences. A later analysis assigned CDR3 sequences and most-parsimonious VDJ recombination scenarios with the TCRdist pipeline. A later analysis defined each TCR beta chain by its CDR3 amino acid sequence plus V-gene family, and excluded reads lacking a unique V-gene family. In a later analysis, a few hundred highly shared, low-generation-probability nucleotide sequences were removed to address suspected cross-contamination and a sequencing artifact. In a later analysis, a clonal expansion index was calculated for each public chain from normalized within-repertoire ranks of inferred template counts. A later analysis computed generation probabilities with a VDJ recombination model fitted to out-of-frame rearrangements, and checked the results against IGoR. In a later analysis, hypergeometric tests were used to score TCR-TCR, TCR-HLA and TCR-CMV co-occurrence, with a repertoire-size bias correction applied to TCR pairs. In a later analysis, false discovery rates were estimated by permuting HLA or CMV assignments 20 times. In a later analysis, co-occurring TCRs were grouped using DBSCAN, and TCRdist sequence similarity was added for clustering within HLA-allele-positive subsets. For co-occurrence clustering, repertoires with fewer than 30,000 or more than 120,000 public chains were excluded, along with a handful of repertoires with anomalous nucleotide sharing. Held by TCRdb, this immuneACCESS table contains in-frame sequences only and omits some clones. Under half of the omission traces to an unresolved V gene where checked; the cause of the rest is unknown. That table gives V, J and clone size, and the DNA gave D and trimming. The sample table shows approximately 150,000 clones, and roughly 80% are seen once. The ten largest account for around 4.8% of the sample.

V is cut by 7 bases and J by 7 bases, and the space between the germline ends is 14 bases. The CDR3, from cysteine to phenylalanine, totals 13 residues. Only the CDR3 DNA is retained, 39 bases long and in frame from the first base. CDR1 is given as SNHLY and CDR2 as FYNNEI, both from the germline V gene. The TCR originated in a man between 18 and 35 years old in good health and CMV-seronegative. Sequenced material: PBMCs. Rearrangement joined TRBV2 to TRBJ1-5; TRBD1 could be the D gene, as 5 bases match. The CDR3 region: CASKWGKGQPQHF. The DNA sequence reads TGTGCCAGCAAATGGGGTAAGGGGCAGCCCCAGCATTTT.